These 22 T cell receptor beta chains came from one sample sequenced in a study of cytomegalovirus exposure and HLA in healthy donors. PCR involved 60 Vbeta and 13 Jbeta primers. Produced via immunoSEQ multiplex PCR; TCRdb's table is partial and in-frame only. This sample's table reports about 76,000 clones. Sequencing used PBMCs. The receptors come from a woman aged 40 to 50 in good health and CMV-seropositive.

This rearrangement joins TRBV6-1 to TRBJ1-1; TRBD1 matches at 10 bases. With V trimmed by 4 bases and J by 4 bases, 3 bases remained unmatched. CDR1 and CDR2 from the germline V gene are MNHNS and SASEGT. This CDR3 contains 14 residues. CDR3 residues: CASSVWTGGTEAFF. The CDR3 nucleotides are TGTGCCAGCAGTGTGTGGACAGGGGGCACTGAAGCTTTCTTT.

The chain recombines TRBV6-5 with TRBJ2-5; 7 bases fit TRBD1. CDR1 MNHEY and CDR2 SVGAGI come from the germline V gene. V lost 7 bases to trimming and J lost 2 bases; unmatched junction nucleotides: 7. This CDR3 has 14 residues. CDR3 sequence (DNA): TGTGCCAGCACATCCCCAGGGGGTCAAGAGACCCAGTACTTC. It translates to CASTSPGGQETQYF.

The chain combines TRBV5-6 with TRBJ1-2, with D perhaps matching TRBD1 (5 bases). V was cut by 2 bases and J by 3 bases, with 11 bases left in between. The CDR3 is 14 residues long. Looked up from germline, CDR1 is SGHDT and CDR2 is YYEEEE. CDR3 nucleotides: TGTGCCAGCAGCTTCGCAGGGATCGACTATGGCTACACCTTC. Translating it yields CASSFAGIDYGYTF.

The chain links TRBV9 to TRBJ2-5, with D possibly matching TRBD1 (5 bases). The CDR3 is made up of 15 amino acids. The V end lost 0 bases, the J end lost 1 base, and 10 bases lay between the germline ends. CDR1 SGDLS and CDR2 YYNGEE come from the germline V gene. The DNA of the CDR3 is TGTGCCAGCAGCGTAGTTGGGGCTAGCCAAGAGACCCAGTACTTC. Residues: CASSVVGASQETQYF. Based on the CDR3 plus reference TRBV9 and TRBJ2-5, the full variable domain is DSGVTQTPKHLITATGQRVTLRCSPRSGDLSVYWYQQSLDQGLQFLIQYYNGEERAKGNILERFSAQQFPDLHSELNLSSLELGDSALYFCASSVVGASQETQYFGPGTRLLVL.

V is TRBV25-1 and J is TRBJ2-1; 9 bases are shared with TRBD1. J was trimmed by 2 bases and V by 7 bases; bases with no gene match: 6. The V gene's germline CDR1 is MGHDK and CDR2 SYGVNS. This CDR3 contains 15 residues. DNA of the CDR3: TGTGCCAGCACCCCACGGACAGGGGCCTACAATGAGCAGTTCTTC. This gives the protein CASTPRTGAYNEQFF. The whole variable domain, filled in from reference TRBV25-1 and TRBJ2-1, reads EADIYQTPRYLVIGTGKKITLECSQTMGHDKMYWYQQDPGMELHLIHYSYGVNSTEKGDLSSESTVSRIRTEHFPLTLESARPSHTSQYLCASTPRTGAYNEQFFGPGTRLTVL.

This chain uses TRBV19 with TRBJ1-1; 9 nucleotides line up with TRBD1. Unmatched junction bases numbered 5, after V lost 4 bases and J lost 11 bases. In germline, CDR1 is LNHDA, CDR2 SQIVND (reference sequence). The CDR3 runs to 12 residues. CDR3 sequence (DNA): TGTGCCAGTAGTAAGAATACAGGGGGCGCTTTCTTT. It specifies CASSKNTGGAFF. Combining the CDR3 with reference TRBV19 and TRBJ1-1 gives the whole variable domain DGGITQSPKYLFRKEGQNVTLSCEQNLNHDAMYWYRQDPGQGLRLIYYSQIVNDFQKGDIAEGYSVSREKKESFPLTVTSAQKNPTAFYLCASSKNTGGAFFGQGTRLTVV.

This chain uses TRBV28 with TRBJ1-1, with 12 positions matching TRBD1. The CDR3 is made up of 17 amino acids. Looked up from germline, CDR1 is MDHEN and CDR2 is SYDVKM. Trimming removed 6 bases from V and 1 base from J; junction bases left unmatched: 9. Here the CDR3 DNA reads TGTGCCAGCAGCCCCCCGGGACAGGGGGCTCGGAACACTGAAGCTTTCTTT. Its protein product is CASSPPGQGARNTEAFF.

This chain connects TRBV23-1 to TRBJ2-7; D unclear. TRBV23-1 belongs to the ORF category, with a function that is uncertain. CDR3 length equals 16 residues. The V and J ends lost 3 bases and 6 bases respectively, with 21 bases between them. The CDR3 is CASSQTMGSQKGEQYF. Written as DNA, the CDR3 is TGCGCCAGCAGTCAGACAATGGGCTCACAAAAAGGCGAGCAGTACTTC.

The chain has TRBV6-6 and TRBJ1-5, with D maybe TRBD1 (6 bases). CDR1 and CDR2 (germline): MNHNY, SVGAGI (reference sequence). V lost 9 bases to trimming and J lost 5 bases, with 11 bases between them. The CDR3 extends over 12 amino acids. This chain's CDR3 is CASTGSDQPQHF. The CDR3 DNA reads TGTGCCAGTACAGGGTCCGATCAGCCCCAGCATTTT.

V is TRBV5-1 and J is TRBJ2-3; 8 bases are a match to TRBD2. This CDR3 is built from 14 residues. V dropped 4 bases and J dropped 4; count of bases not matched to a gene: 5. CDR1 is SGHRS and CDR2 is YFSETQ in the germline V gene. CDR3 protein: CASSRGLAADTQYF. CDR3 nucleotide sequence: TGCGCCAGCAGCCGTGGACTAGCAGCAGATACGCAGTATTTT.

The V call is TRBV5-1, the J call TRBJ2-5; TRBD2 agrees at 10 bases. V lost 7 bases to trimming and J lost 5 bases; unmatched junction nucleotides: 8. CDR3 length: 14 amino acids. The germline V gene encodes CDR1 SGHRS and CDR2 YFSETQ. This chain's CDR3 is CASGASGSSETQYF. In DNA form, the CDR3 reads TGCGCCAGCGGGGCTAGCGGGAGTTCGGAGACCCAGTACTTC.

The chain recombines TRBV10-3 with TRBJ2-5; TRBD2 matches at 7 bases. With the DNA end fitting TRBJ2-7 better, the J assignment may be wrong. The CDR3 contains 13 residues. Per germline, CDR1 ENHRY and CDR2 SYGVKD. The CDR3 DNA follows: TGTGCCACCGTGGGGGGGGATACCTACGAGCAGTACTTC. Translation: CATVGGDTYEQYF.

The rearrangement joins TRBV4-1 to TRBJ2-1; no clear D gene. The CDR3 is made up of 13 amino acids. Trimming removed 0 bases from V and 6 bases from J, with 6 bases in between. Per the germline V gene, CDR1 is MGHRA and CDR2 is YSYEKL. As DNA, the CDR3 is TGCGCCAGCAGCCAAGATCCCCGCAATGAGCAGTTCTTC. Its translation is CASSQDPRNEQFF.

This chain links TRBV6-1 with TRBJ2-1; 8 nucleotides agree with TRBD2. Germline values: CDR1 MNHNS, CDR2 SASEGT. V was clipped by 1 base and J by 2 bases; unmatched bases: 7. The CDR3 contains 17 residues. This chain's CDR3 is CASSEEAGALPYNEQFF. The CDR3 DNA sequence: TGTGCCAGCAGTGAAGAAGCGGGAGCCCTCCCCTACAATGAGCAGTTCTTC.

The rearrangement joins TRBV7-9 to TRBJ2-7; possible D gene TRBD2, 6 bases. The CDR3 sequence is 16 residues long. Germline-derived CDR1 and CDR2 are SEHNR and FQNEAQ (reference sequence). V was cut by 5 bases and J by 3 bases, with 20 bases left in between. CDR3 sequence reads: CASSALGGRIVYEQYF. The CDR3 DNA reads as TGTGCCAGCAGCGCCCTTGGGGGGAGGATCGTCTACGAGCAGTACTTC.

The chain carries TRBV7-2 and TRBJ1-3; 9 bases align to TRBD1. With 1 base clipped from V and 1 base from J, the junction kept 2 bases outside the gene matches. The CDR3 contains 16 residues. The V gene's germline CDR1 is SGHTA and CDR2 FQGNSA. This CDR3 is CASSLGGTGSGNTIYF. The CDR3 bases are TGTGCCAGCAGCTTAGGCGGGACAGGGTCTGGAAACACCATATATTTT.

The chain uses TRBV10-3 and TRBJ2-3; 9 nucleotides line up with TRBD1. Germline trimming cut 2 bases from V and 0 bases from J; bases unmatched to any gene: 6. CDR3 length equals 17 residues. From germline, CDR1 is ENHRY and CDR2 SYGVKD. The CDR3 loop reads CAISEARQGVSTDTQYF. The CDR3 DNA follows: TGTGCCATCAGTGAGGCAAGACAGGGGGTGAGCACAGATACGCAGTATTTT.

As DNA, the CDR3 is TGCGCCAGCAGCGAGGGACAGGGCCCCTACGAGCAGTACTTC. Residues: CASSEGQGPYEQYF. The chain employs TRBV5-1 and TRBJ2-5, with 9 bases matching TRBD1. The J call is uncertain, as TRBJ2-7 better fits the DNA end. This CDR3 region has 14 residues. Germline V gives CDR1 SGHRS, CDR2 YFSETQ.

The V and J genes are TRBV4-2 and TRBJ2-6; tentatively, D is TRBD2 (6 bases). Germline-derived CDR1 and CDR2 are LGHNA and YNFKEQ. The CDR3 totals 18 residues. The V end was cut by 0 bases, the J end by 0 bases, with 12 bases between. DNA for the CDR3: TGTGCCAGCAGCCAAGACCCTGACGGGAGCTCTGGGGCCAACGTCCTGACTTTC. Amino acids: CASSQDPDGSSGANVLTF.

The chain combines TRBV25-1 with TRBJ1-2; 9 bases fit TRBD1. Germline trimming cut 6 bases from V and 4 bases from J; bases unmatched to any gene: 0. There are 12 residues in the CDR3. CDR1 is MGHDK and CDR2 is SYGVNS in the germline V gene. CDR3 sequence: CASRDRGYGYTF. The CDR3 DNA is TGTGCCAGCAGGGACAGGGGCTATGGCTACACCTTC.

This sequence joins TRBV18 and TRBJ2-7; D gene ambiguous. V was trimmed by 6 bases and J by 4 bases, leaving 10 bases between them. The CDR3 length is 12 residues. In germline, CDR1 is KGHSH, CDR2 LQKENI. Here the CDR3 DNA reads TGTGCCAGCTCCCCCCTGAGGTACGAGCAGTACTTC. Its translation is CASSPLRYEQYF.

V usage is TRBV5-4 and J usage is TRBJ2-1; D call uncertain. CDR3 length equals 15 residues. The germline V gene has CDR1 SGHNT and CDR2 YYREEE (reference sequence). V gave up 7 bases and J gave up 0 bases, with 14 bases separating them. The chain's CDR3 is CASGPGVFSYNEQFF. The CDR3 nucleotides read TGTGCCAGCGGCCCCGGAGTTTTCTCCTACAATGAGCAGTTCTTC. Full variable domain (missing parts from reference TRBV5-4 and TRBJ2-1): ETGVTQSPTHLIKTRGQQVTLRCSSQSGHNTVSWYQQALGQGPQFIFQYYREEENGRGNFPPRFSGLQFPNYSSELNVNALELDDSALYLCASGPGVFSYNEQFFGPGTRLTVL.